This T cell receptor beta chain was recovered during a study of blood T cell repertoires in COVID-19. Assay: immunoSEQ multiplex PCR; the TCRdb copy retains only in-frame clones and omits some. The sample holds some 55,000 clones, 85% to 95% seen once. The CDR3 loop spans 16 amino acids. Germline V gene data show CDR1 as GTSNPN and CDR2 as SVGIG (reference sequence). V shed 4 bases and J shed 4 bases, with 17 bases lying between them. Sequencing was carried out using peripheral blood. The rearrangement joins TRBV30 to TRBJ2-6; D may be TRBD1 (5 bases). The receptor's source is a human donor in a cohort sampled during active COVID-19. The CDR3 sequence is CAWTQDTVLGANVLTF. The CDR3, as DNA: TGTGCCTGGACTCAGGACACAGTCTTGGGGGCCAACGTCCTGACTTTC.